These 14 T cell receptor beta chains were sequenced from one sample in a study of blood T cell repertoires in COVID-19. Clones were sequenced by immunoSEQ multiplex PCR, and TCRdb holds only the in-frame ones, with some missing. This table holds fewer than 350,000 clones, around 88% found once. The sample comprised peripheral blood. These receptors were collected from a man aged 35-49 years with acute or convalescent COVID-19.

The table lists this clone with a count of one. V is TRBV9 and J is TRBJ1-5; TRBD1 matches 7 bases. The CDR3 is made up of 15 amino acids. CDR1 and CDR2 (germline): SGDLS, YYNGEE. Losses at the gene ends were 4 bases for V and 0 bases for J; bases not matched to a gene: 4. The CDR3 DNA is TGTGCCAGCAGCCACGGACAGGATAGCAATCAGCCCCAGCATTTT. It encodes CASSHGQDSNQPQHF.

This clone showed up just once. The CDR3 nucleotides are TGTGCCAGCAGCTTGGGGGCACCTAGCAATCAGCCCCAGCATTTT. Its protein is CASSLGAPSNQPQHF. The chain joins TRBV7-2 to TRBJ1-5; D possibly corresponds to TRBD1 (6 bases). The CDR3 covers 15 residues. From germline, CDR1 is SGHTA and CDR2 FQGNSA. V was shortened by 3 bases and J by 0 bases, with 9 bases between the two germline ends.

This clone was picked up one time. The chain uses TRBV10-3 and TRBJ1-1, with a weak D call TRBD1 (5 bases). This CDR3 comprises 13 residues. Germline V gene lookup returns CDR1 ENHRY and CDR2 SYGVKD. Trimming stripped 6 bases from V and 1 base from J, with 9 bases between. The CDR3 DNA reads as TGTGCCATCAGGGAGGGGCCGAACACTGAAGCTTTCTTT. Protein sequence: CAIREGPNTEAFF.

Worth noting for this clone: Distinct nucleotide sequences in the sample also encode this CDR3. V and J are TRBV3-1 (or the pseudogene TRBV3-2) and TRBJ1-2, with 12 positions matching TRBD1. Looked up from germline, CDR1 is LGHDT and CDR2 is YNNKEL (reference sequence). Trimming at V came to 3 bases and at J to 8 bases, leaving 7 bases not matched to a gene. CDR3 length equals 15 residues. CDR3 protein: CASSQGTGGVGGYTF. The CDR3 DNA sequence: TGTGCCAGCAGCCAGGGGACAGGGGGCGTTGGGGGCTACACCTTC.

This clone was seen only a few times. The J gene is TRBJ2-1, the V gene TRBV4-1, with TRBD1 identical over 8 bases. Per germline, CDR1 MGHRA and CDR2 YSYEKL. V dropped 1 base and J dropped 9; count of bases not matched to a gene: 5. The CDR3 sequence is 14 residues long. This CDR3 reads CASSQVTGESEQFF. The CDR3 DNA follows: TGCGCCAGCAGCCAAGTGACAGGGGAGAGTGAGCAGTTCTTC.

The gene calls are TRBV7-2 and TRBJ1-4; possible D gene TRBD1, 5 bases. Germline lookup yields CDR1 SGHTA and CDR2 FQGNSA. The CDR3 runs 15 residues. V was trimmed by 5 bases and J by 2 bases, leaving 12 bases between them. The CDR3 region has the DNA TGTGCCAGCAGCGTCAGGGCCGGGACTAATGAAAAACTGTTTTTT. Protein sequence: CASSVRAGTNEKLFF.

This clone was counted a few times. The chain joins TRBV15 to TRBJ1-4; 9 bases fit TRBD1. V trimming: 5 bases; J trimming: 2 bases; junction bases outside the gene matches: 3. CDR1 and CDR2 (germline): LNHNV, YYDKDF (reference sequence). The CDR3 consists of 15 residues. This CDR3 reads CATSQDRGTNEKLFF. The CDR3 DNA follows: TGTGCCACCAGCCAAGACAGGGGGACTAATGAAAAACTGTTTTTT. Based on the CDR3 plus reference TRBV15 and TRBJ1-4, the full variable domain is DAMVIQNPRYQVTQFGKPVTLSCSQTLNHNVMYWYQQKSSQAPKLLFHYYDKDFNNEADTPDNFQSRRPNTSFCFLDIRSPGLGDTAMYLCATSQDRGTNEKLFFGSGTQLSVL.

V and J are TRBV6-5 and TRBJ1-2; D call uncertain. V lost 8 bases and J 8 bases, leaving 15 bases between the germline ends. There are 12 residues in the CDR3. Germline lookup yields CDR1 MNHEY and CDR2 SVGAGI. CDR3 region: CASSLTYGGYTF. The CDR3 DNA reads TGTGCCAGCTCACTAACTTACGGGGGCTACACCTTC.

CDR3 DNA sequence: TGTGCCAGCAGCTTGGCGGGAGCGAACGGCTACACCTTC. Protein: CASSLAGANGYTF. V gene TRBV5-4 combines with J gene TRBJ1-2; D gene uncertain. The V end was cut by 0 bases, the J end by 8 bases, with 11 bases between. The CDR3 is 13 residues long. The germline V gene has CDR1 SGHNT and CDR2 YYREEE (reference sequence).

The CDR3 DNA reads TGCGCCAGCAGCCAACCGCGGGACAGGGGAACTAATGAAAAACTGTTTTTT. Translating gives CASSQPRDRGTNEKLFF. V usage is TRBV4-1 and J usage is TRBJ1-4, with 10 bases lining up with TRBD1. V was pared by 2 bases and J by 1 base, with 4 bases of the junction left unmatched. CDR3 length equals 17 residues. CDR1 MGHRA and CDR2 YSYEKL come from the germline V gene.

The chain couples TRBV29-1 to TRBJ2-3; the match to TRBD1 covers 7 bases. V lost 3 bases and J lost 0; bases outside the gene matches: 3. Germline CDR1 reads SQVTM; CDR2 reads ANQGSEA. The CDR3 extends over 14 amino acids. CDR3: CSVDLRGSTDTQYF. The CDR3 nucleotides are TGCAGCGTTGACCTCAGGGGGAGCACAGATACGCAGTATTTT.

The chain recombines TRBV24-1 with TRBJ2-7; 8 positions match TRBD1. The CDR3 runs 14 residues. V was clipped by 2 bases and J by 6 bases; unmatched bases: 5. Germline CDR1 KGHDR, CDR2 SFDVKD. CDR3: CATSDSTTGVEQYF. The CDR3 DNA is TGTGCCACCAGTGATTCAACGACAGGGGTCGAGCAGTACTTC.

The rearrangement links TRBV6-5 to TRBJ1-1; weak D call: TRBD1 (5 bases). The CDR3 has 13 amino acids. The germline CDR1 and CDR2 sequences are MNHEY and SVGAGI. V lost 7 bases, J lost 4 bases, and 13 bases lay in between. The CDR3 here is CASTWGRSTEAFF. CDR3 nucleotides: TGTGCCAGCACGTGGGGGAGGAGCACTGAAGCTTTCTTT.

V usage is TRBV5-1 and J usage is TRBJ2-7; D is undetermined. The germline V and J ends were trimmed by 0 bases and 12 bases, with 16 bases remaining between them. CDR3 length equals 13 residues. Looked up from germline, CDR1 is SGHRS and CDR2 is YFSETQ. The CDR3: CASSLEGEVRRYF. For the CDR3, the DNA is TGCGCCAGCAGCTTGGAAGGTGAGGTGAGACGGTACTTC.